This TCR beta chain was recovered during a study of cytomegalovirus exposure and HLA in healthy donors. This clone was counted only a few times. The antigen is unknown. General observations from the study: Sequencing had likely introduced a cluster of highly shared sequence variants as an artifact. Later genetic work tied a missense DCLRE1C variant to beta-chain V and J trimming. Three chains linked to CMV were shown in vitro to be specific for CMV antigens. The study recorded 160 or so TCR beta chains that were cytomegalovirus-associated.

Germline lookup yields CDR1 ENHRY and CDR2 SYGVKD. V was cut by 2 bases and J by 6 bases, with 12 bases left in between. There are 14 residues in the CDR3. The PCR used 60 Vbeta and 13 Jbeta primers. Clones were sequenced by immunoSEQ multiplex PCR, and TCRdb holds only the in-frame ones, with some missing. Of about 99,000 clones listed, about 9.4% are singletons. The TCR comes from a man aged 40-50 years in good health and CMV-seropositive. The chain has TRBV10-3 and TRBJ2-3; possible D gene TRBD1, 6 bases. The sample taken for sequencing was PBMCs. CDR3 coding DNA: TGTGCCATCAGTGAGGGCCTAACAGGGGATACGCAGTATTTT. Translation gives CAISEGLTGDTQYF.